This entry concerns a single T cell receptor (beta chain). No antigen is known for it. Base qualities are not recorded, but no much larger clone differs from it by a single base. TCR CDR3 regions were amplified from genomic DNA by multiplex PCR using the deep immunoSEQ assay. For each cell subset, the extracted genomic DNA was distributed evenly across all wells of several immunoSEQ 96-well plates, and each plate served as one replicate. For sorted subsets, approximately 190 ng genomic DNA, equal to about 30,000 T cell genomes, was loaded into each replicate PCR. Purified libraries were measured with a Qubit 3.0 fluorometer, size-checked on a Bioanalyzer 2100, and measured again with the KAPA Library Quantification kit. A separate single-read 150-cycle Illumina NextSeq 550 flow cell was used to sequence each immunoSEQ 96-well plate. Per the source publication's procedure: The immunoSEQ output contained only junctional sequences without quality scores, so filtering could not match that applied to full-length reads. Sequences were annotated with PyIR, a Python wrapper for IgBLAST v1.9, and V/J genes and CDR3 were assigned using IMGT germline references. Reads with weak V/J assignments (E-value above 1e-6), missing CDR3, stop codons, out-of-frame junctions, or ambiguous translated residues were removed. V3J clonotypes were defined by identical inferred V gene, J gene, and CDR3 amino acid sequence. Percentage overlap between repertoires was calculated by dividing the number of shared unique clonotypes by the size of the smaller repertoire. Three approaches were used to assess repertoire richness: RTK rarefaction, the Chao1 estimator, and Recon v2.1 estimates of unobserved clonotypes. Generation probabilities for all TCRbeta clonotypes obtained by the gDNA method from a few donors were computed using OLGA. TCRdb's version of the immuneACCESS table is confined to in-frame rearrangements and falls short of the full clone set. An unresolved V gene accounts for under half of the shortfall where checked; the remainder is of unknown origin. V and J calls and clone size are copied from that table; D and trimming were computed from the DNA. The sample profile shows more than 2,000,000 clones; about 92% of them were found once. The ten largest account for 0.39% of the sample.

This sample is part of a study of shared clonotypes between healthy human individuals (dated by TCRdb to 2018 to 2021). With respect to the entire study: The cohort comprised a couple of women and a few men aged 18 to 49 years. For each donor, CD4 naive and CD4 memory were each run on three plates, CD8 naive on two plates, and CD8 memory on one plate. To estimate repertoire size and how much clonotype sharing occurs between individuals, the study deeply sequenced the blood TCR repertoires of about 5 healthy adults. Libraries were prepared and TCR repertoires were sequenced by different laboratories using diverse techniques, in order to increase sequencing depth and limit assay-specific biases. Between about 0.9 and 10 billion PBMCs per donor were obtained by leukapheresis.

V is pared back by 1 base and J by 6 bases, with 21 bases lying between the germline termini. CDR1 and CDR2, looked up from the germline V gene, are MGHRA and YSYEKL. Its CDR3 holds 18 amino acids, cysteine through phenylalanine. The retained sequence is limited to the CDR3, 54 bases, with the frame set at the first base. Healthy HIV-negative adults with no recently reported acute infections or vaccinations were included as donors. Every donor was a Caucasian adult living in Nashville, Tennessee, USA. CD4+ T cells were enriched by magnetic negative selection; naive cells were then positively selected on CD45RA, and the negative fraction formed the memory subset. After blood collection by leukapheresis, PBMCs were isolated using Ficoll-Histopaque density gradient centrifugation and then cryopreserved in the vapor phase of liquid nitrogen. Analytical flow cytometry was used to check the purity and quantity of each magnetically sorted T cell population. Genomic DNA was isolated from every sorted fraction and measured by UV absorbance on a Nanodrop 2000c.

Study-level results and caveats: Sampling was limited to blood, and TCR repertoires in tissue likely differ from TCR repertoires in blood. The genetic and exposure-history diversity represented was limited by the small number of donors. Incomplete sequencing was indicated by rarefaction of sorted-subset datasets, despite the large sequencing depth. Larger estimated clonotype richness was generally found for naive subsets than for memory subsets. Clonotypes shared by all four sorted-subset donors showed higher generation probabilities than non-shared clonotypes. Around 5.4% of naive CD4, 3.5% of naive CD8, around 2.3% of memory CD4, and about 0.4% of memory CD8 clonotypes were shared across several donors. Pairwise subsampling led to the expectation that sequencing depth would affect the degree of clonotype sharing among donors.

The receptor's source is a man aged 18 to 30 in good health. Some clones in this sample may be carry-over from other donors' samples. The V gene is TRBV4-1 and the J gene is TRBJ2-2; a tentative D call is TRBD1 (5 bases match). Specimen: naive CD4+ T cells from PBMCs. The cell subset or site tag for this specimen amounts to: CD45RA+ positively selected. CDR3 region: CASSQGLVRQGVSGELFF. The nucleotide sequence is given as TGCGCCAGCAGCCAAGGGTTAGTGAGGCAGGGTGTTTCCGGGGAGCTGTTTTTT.